This entry lists 12 T cell receptor beta chains sequenced from one sample in a study of CD8 T cells in ankylosing spondylitis. Each CDR3 protein gets one entry after TCRdb re-called the 5' RACE reads with MiXCR. Here the sample spans about 280,000 distinct CDR3 sequences, 15% to 25% being singletons. Sequencing was done on a sample of blood, either unsorted or a sorted T cell fraction (not recorded which). These TCRs come from a male donor with ankylosing spondylitis or in good health (not recorded which).

This clonotype has ten or more counts. This chain joins TRBV4-1 and TRBJ2-5, with 8 bases identical to TRBD1. CDR3 length: 15 amino acids. CDR1 is MGHRA and CDR2 is YSYEKL in the germline V gene. The ends lost 3 bases at V and 7 bases at J; junction bases unmatched: 10. The CDR3 DNA follows: TGCGCCAGCAGCCAGCACGTCCTAACAGGGGGGACCCAGTACTTC. It yields the protein CASSQHVLTGGTQYF.

This clonotype occurred a few times. This sequence joins TRBV12-3 or TRBV12-4 and TRBJ1-4, with D possibly being TRBD1 (5 bases). Deletions cut 4 bases from V and 5 bases from J, with 11 bases between. CDR3 size: 14 residues. Here the CDR3 reads CASSSQGPNEKLFF. CDR3 bases: TGTGCCAGCAGTTCTCAGGGTCCAAATGAAAAACTGTTTTTT.

This clonotype was seen a few times. V gene TRBV5-1 combines with J gene TRBJ2-1; possibly TRBD1 for D (6 bases). V lost 3 bases and J 7 bases, leaving 29 bases between the germline ends. Germline V gene sequence: CDR1 SGHRS, CDR2 YFSETQ. This CDR3 is built from 19 residues. The CDR3 sequence: CASSSFPTPGTSPGNEQFF. As DNA, the CDR3 is TGCGCCAGCAGCTCGTTTCCCACGCCCGGGACAAGCCCTGGGAATGAGCAGTTCTTC.

This clonotype turned up a few times. This chain uses TRBV29-1 with TRBJ1-6; 7 bases line up with TRBD1. Germline V gene sequence: CDR1 SQVTM, CDR2 ANQGSEA. J was trimmed by 2 bases and V by 6 bases; bases with no gene match: 7. The CDR3 runs to 15 residues. CDR3 nucleotides: TGCAGCGTCCGTGAGGGGACAGCCTATAATTCACCCCTCCACTTT. Translation gives CSVREGTAYNSPLHF.

The J gene is TRBJ2-1, the V gene TRBV12-3 or TRBV12-4; D might be TRBD2 (6 bases). The CDR3 is made up of 14 amino acids. V lost 6 bases and J 5 bases, leaving 14 bases between the germline ends. The CDR3 is CASSFLRENNEQFF. In nucleotides, the CDR3 is TGTGCCAGCAGCTTTTTACGGGAGAACAATGAGCAGTTCTTC.

The rearrangement links TRBV5-1 to TRBJ2-3; D possibly uses TRBD1 or TRBD2 (5 bases each). Trimming shortened V by 4 bases and J by 1 base, and 10 bases separated the two germline ends. The CDR3 runs 14 residues. The germline V gene encodes CDR1 SGHRS and CDR2 YFSETQ. This chain's CDR3 is CASSRDLRTDTQYF. The CDR3 DNA is TGCGCCAGCAGCCGGGACCTTCGCACAGATACGCAGTATTTT.

This clonotype was seen only a few times. V usage is TRBV6-5 and J usage is TRBJ2-3; D is ambiguous. Germline CDR1 MNHEY, CDR2 SVGAGI. V lost 0 bases and J lost 5, with 9 bases in between. CDR3 length: 14 amino acids. The CDR3 sequence: CASSYSTAGDTQYF. CDR3 in DNA: TGTGCCAGCAGTTACTCGACGGCTGGAGATACGCAGTATTTT.

This clonotype turned up a few times. The V gene is TRBV6-5, the J gene TRBJ2-2; no firm D call. The CDR3 has 13 residues. CDR1 and CDR2 (germline): MNHEY, SVGAGI. V dropped 7 bases and J dropped 3 bases, with 9 bases sitting between them. CDR3 coding DNA: TGTGCCAGCAAATTTCCGTACACCGGGGAGCTGTTTTTT. It translates to CASKFPYTGELFF.

The chain links TRBV10-3 to TRBJ2-3, with D tentatively TRBD2 (5 bases). Looked up from germline, CDR1 is ENHRY and CDR2 is SYGVKD. V lost 2 bases to trimming and J lost 5 bases, with 8 bases between them. This CDR3 is built from 13 residues. The CDR3 is CAISERGGDTQYF. The CDR3 DNA reads TGTGCCATCAGTGAGCGGGGTGGAGATACGCAGTATTTT.

There are many counts of this clonotype. The rearrangement joins TRBV20-1 to TRBJ1-1; D is uncertain. Germline V gives CDR1 DFQATT, CDR2 SNEGSKA (reference sequence). This CDR3 is 12 amino acids long. Trimming took off 3 bases at V and 5 bases at J, with 10 bases between the two ends. CDR3 sequence (DNA): TGCAGTGCTAGCCTCGGTTCTACTGAAGCTTTCTTT. It yields the protein CSASLGSTEAFF.

This clonotype was counted a few times. The DNA of the CDR3 is TGCGCCAGCAGCCCAACAGACAGCTACAATGAGCAGTTCTTC. Translation: CASSPTDSYNEQFF. The chain combines TRBV5-1 with TRBJ2-1, with a weak D call TRBD1 (5 bases). V was trimmed by 4 bases and J by 3 bases, leaving 11 bases between them. CDR3 length equals 14 residues. CDR1 and CDR2 (germline): SGHRS, YFSETQ.

This clonotype occurred many times. This chain joins TRBV28 and TRBJ1-5; D is uncertain. Germline V CDR1 and CDR2: MDHEN, SYDVKM. The V end was cut by 4 bases, the J end by 2 bases, with 3 bases between. The CDR3 is 12 amino acids. The CDR3 DNA reads as TGTGCCAGCAGTTCAGGCAATCAGCCCCAGCATTTT. Translation: CASSSGNQPQHF.